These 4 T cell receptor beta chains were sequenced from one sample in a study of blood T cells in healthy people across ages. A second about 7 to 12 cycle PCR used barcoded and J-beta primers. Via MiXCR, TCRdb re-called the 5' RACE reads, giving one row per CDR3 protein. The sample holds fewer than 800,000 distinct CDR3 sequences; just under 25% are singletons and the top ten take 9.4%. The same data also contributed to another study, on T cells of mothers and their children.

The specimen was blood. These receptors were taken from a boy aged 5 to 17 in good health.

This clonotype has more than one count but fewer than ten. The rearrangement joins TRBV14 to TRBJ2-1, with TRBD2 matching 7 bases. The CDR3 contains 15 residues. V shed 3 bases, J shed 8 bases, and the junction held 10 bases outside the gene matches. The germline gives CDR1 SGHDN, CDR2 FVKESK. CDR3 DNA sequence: TGTGCCAGCAGCCATCTAGCGGAGAACGAGGATGAGCAGTTCTTC. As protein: CASSHLAENEDEQFF.

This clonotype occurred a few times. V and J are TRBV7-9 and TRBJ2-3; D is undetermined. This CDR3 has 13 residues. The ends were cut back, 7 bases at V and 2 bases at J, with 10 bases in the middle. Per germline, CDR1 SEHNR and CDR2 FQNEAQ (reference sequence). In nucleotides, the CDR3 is TGTGCCAGCACCCCTCTGTTCACAGATACGCAGTATTTT. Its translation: CASTPLFTDTQYF.

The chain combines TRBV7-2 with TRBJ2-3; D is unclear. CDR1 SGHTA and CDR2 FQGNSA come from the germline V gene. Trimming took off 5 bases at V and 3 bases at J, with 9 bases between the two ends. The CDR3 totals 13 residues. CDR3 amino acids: CASSPQPTDTQYF. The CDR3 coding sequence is TGTGCCAGCAGCCCCCAGCCTACAGATACGCAGTATTTT.

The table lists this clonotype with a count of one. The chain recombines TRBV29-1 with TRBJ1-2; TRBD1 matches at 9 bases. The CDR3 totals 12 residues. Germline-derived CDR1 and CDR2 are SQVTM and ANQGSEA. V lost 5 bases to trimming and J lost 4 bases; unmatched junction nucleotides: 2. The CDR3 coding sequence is TGCAGCGTTTCGACAGGGGGCTATGGCTACACCTTC. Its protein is CSVSTGGYGYTF.